The source of this T cell receptor (beta chain) is a study of control samples from healthy donors and cancer patients. Germline V lookup: CDR1 SGHNT, CDR2 YYREEE (reference sequence). V gave up 0 bases and J gave up 4 bases, with 10 bases separating them. The CDR3 totals 14 residues. The repertoire was sequenced with immunoSEQ multiplex PCR; TCRdb's copy has only in-frame clones and lacks some. This repertoire shows about 410,000 clones, approximately 92% found once; its top ten account for 5.5% to 8%. The V and J genes are TRBV5-4 and TRBJ2-5, with D hard to call. This receptor was identified in a middle-aged man with head and neck cancer. The source material was PBMCs. This CDR3 is CASSLAGTAETQYF. The CDR3 DNA reads as TGTGCCAGCAGCTTGGCCGGTACCGCAGAGACCCAGTACTTC.